These 24 T cell receptor beta chains share one sample of origin, sequenced in a study of blood T cell repertoires in COVID-19. Clones were sequenced by immunoSEQ multiplex PCR, and TCRdb holds only the in-frame ones, with some missing. Among tens of thousands of clones listed, more than 75% were seen once. Source material: peripheral blood. These receptors all stem from an elderly woman with active or convalescent COVID-19.

The chain joins TRBV19 to TRBJ2-1, with 12 positions matching TRBD1. Germline CDR1 reads LNHDA; CDR2 reads SQIVND (reference sequence). The CDR3 loop spans 15 amino acids. V lost 5 bases, J lost 2 bases, and 1 base stayed unmatched. The CDR3 region is CASSGTGGAYNEQFF. DNA for the CDR3: TGTGCCAGTAGTGGGACAGGGGGCGCCTACAATGAGCAGTTCTTC. Full variable domain (outside the CDR3, taken from reference TRBV19 and TRBJ2-1): DGGITQSPKYLFRKEGQNVTLSCEQNLNHDAMYWYRQDPGQGLRLIYYSQIVNDFQKGDIAEGYSVSREKKESFPLTVTSAQKNPTAFYLCASSGTGGAYNEQFFGPGTRLTVL.

The genes are TRBV3-1 (or the pseudogene TRBV3-2) and TRBJ1-1; tentative D call: TRBD1 (5 bases). The CDR3 sequence is 12 residues long. The ends were cut back, 2 bases at V and 5 bases at J, with 6 bases in the middle. The germline CDR1 and CDR2 sequences are LGHDT and YNNKEL (reference sequence). CDR3 protein: CASSQRGTEAFF. The CDR3 coding sequence is TGTGCCAGCAGCCAAAGGGGTACTGAAGCTTTCTTT.

This sequence joins TRBV30 and TRBJ2-7, with D perhaps TRBD1 (6 bases). The germline V gene has CDR1 GTSNPN and CDR2 SVGIG (reference sequence). The CDR3 length is 13 residues. Deletions cut 0 bases from V and 4 bases from J, with 10 bases between. The CDR3 protein is CAWSVGRGYEQYF. The CDR3 DNA reads as TGTGCCTGGAGTGTGGGCAGGGGATACGAGCAGTACTTC.

This clone was seen once. V is TRBV5-4 and J is TRBJ2-1; tentative D call: TRBD2 (6 bases). The CDR3 has 16 amino acids. The V end lost 4 bases, the J end lost 0 bases, and 14 bases lay between the germline ends. CDR1 is SGHNT, CDR2 YYREEE, per germline (reference sequence). Here the CDR3 reads CASSTIGGASYNEQFF. The CDR3 DNA reads as TGTGCCAGCAGCACCATCGGGGGAGCCTCCTACAATGAGCAGTTCTTC.

The genes are TRBV18 and TRBJ2-3, with D possibly matching TRBD2 (6 bases). CDR3 length equals 14 residues. Germline V lookup: CDR1 KGHSH, CDR2 LQKENI. V was pared by 4 bases and J by 1 base, with 9 bases between. The CDR3 nucleotides are TGTGCCAGCTCACGGGGCGGGGGCACAGATACGCAGTATTTT. It encodes CASSRGGGTDTQYF.

In this sample, this clone turned up a few times. The V and J genes are TRBV27 and TRBJ1-4, with TRBD1 matching 10 bases. The V segment lost 5 bases and the J segment 6 bases; nucleotides outside the gene matches: 6. CDR1 and CDR2 (germline): MNHEY, SMNVEV (reference sequence). The CDR3 spans 15 residues. CDR3 protein: CASSPSGTGDEKLFF. CDR3 sequence (DNA): TGTGCCAGCAGTCCGTCCGGGACAGGGGATGAAAAACTGTTTTTT.

This clone was recorded only once. This chain joins TRBV7-2 and TRBJ2-1; no clear D gene. Germline V gene data show CDR1 as SGHTA and CDR2 as FQGNSA. The CDR3 spans 13 residues. Trimming took off 2 bases at V and 5 bases at J, with 7 bases between the two ends. The CDR3 here is CASSLRGDNEQFF. CDR3 nucleotides: TGTGCCAGCAGCTTACGCGGTGACAATGAGCAGTTCTTC.

This clone occurred a few times. The gene calls are TRBV3-1 (or the pseudogene TRBV3-2) and TRBJ2-7; D is undetermined. The V end was cut by 1 base, the J end by 5 bases, with 6 bases between. Germline V gene lookup returns CDR1 LGHDT and CDR2 YNNKEL (reference sequence). The CDR3 has 12 residues. The CDR3 loop is CASSQGSNEQYF. For the CDR3, the DNA is TGTGCCAGCAGCCAAGGTAGCAACGAGCAGTACTTC.

The rearrangement joins TRBV6-2 or TRBV6-3 to TRBJ2-5; 10 bases line up with TRBD2. V gave up 3 bases and J gave up 4 bases; unmatched junction bases: 11. Per the germline V gene, CDR1 is MNHEY and CDR2 is SVGEGT. This CDR3 comprises 17 residues. CDR3 nucleotides: TGTGCCAGCAGTTATGGTAGCGGGGGGACCAGTGGAGAGACCCAGTACTTC. Translating gives CASSYGSGGTSGETQYF.

The CDR3 reads CASSLKPRTGGAAHEQFF. The CDR3 DNA is TGTGCCAGCAGCCTTAAGCCGAGGACAGGGGGCGCGGCACATGAGCAGTTCTTC. The V and J genes are TRBV9 and TRBJ2-1; TRBD1 matches 11 bases. Germline values: CDR1 SGDLS, CDR2 YYNGEE. CDR3 length: 18 amino acids. J lost 8 bases, V lost 4 bases, and 17 bases had no gene match.

The chain combines TRBV24-1 with TRBJ2-1; 9 bases align to TRBD1. CDR3 size: 18 residues. Trimming removed 4 bases from V and 0 bases from J; junction bases left unmatched: 9. The germline V gene encodes CDR1 KGHDR and CDR2 SFDVKD. This CDR3 reads CATSDPNGQGSSYNEQFF. The CDR3, as DNA: TGTGCCACCAGTGACCCCAACGGACAGGGGAGCTCCTACAATGAGCAGTTCTTC.

The V gene is TRBV5-6, the J gene TRBJ2-5; 7 bases fit TRBD2. CDR3 length: 18 residues. Germline V CDR1 and CDR2: SGHDT, YYEEEE. The V gene end was trimmed by 2 bases and the J gene end by 6 bases; junction bases not matched to a gene: 19. The CDR3 DNA follows: TGTGCCAGCAGCTTCCCTCGGGGAGCGGGGCGCCAAGGGAAGACCCAGTACTTC. Protein sequence: CASSFPRGAGRQGKTQYF.

The gene calls are TRBV6-2 or TRBV6-3 and TRBJ2-5; 12 bases fit TRBD2. The CDR3 sequence is 15 residues long. Germline-derived CDR1 and CDR2 are MNHEY and SVGEGT. J lost 4 bases, V lost 4 bases, and 4 bases had no gene match. The CDR3 is CASSFLAGGRETQYF. CDR3 nucleotides: TGTGCCAGCAGTTTTCTAGCGGGGGGGCGAGAGACCCAGTACTTC.

The V and J genes are TRBV30 and TRBJ1-5; D is ambiguous. Trimming stripped 0 bases from V and 5 bases from J, with 8 bases between. Germline CDR1 GTSNPN, CDR2 SVGIG (reference sequence). The CDR3 length is 13 residues. The DNA of the CDR3 is TGTGCCTGGAGTGTAGATTCGGATCAGCCCCAGCATTTT. It encodes CAWSVDSDQPQHF.

In nucleotides, the CDR3 is TGTGCCAGCAGTACCAAGGGGACAGGAAGTACTGAAGCTTTCTTT. As protein: CASSTKGTGSTEAFF. The chain joins TRBV6-5 to TRBJ1-1, with 8 bases that match TRBD1. The CDR3 runs to 15 residues. Losses at the gene ends were 5 bases for V and 5 bases for J; bases not matched to a gene: 10. Per the germline V gene, CDR1 is MNHEY and CDR2 is SVGAGI.

This clone occurred many times. This chain connects TRBV6-6 to TRBJ2-7, with TRBD1 matching 11 bases. The CDR3 contains 13 residues. CDR1 and CDR2 from the germline V gene are MNHNY and SVGAGI (reference sequence). V trimming: 5 bases; J trimming: 5 bases; junction bases outside the gene matches: 2. CDR3 in amino acids: CASSGQGADEQYF. The CDR3 nucleotides are TGTGCCAGCAGTGGACAGGGGGCAGACGAGCAGTACTTC.

The chain uses TRBV5-1 and TRBJ2-7, with 8 bases fitting TRBD2. This CDR3 comprises 16 residues. Germline V gene sequence: CDR1 SGHRS, CDR2 YFSETQ. Losses at the gene ends were 7 bases for V and 4 bases for J; bases not matched to a gene: 16. The CDR3 is CASHTPERGSPYEQYF. In DNA form, the CDR3 reads TGCGCCAGCCATACCCCGGAGCGGGGGAGTCCTTACGAGCAGTACTTC.

This clone was seen a handful of times. This chain connects TRBV5-6 to TRBJ2-3, with 8 bases that match TRBD1. The junction had 0 bases not matched to a gene; V was cut back by 3 bases and J by 0 bases. CDR1 SGHDT and CDR2 YYEEEE come from the germline V gene. This CDR3 region has 14 residues. The CDR3 region is CASSWDRSTDTQYF. The CDR3 DNA sequence: TGTGCCAGCAGCTGGGACAGGAGCACAGATACGCAGTATTTT.

V gene TRBV5-1 combines with J gene TRBJ2-5; 8 nucleotides line up with TRBD2. This CDR3 comprises 16 residues. The trim removed 0 bases at V and 1 base at J, leaving 5 bases unmatched. CDR1 is SGHRS and CDR2 is YFSETQ in the germline V gene. This chain's CDR3 is CASSLVLAGLQETQYF. The CDR3 nucleotides are TGCGCCAGCAGCTTGGTTTTAGCGGGACTCCAAGAGACCCAGTACTTC.

The chain carries TRBV19 and TRBJ1-5; tentatively, D is TRBD1 (5 bases). Germline-derived CDR1 and CDR2 are LNHDA and SQIVND (reference sequence). Trimming removed 3 bases from V and 4 bases from J, with 7 bases in between. The CDR3 is 13 residues long. CDR3 sequence (DNA): TGTGCCAGTAGTATTGCAGGGAATCAGCCCCAGCATTTT. Its translation is CASSIAGNQPQHF.

The sample holds one count of this clone. The rearrangement joins TRBV29-1 to TRBJ1-1, with TRBD1 matching over 9 bases. This CDR3 has 13 residues. CDR1 SQVTM and CDR2 ANQGSEA come from the germline V gene. V shed 5 bases and J 5 bases; nucleotides not matched to a gene: 6. CDR3 residues: CSVQTGGGTEAFF. CDR3 in DNA: TGCAGCGTTCAGACAGGGGGAGGGACTGAAGCTTTCTTT.

This chain links TRBV19 with TRBJ2-2; TRBD2 matches at 13 bases. CDR1 and CDR2 from the germline V gene are LNHDA and SQIVND (reference sequence). The CDR3 covers 16 residues. V was clipped by 5 bases and J by 6 bases; unmatched bases: 6. CDR3 DNA: TGTGCCAGTAGTCCTACTAGCGGGGGGGCCCCCGGGGAGCTGTTTTTT. Translated, it gives CASSPTSGGAPGELFF.

The chain uses TRBV11-2 and TRBJ1-5; D call uncertain. CDR1 and CDR2 (germline): SGHAT, FQNNGV. This CDR3 has 15 residues. Trimming stripped 4 bases from V and 5 bases from J, with 15 bases between. CDR3 coding DNA: TGTGCCAGCAGCTCGGGGTGGGAGGTGGATCAGCCCCAGCATTTT. This codes for CASSSGWEVDQPQHF.

The rearrangement joins TRBV10-1 to TRBJ1-4; 8 bases align to TRBD1. This CDR3 contains 19 residues. The V gene end was trimmed by 0 bases and the J gene end by 1 base; junction bases not matched to a gene: 10. CDR1 is WNHNN, CDR2 SYGVQD, per germline (reference sequence). This chain's CDR3 is CASSESIQGVRGTNEKLFF. CDR3 DNA: TGCGCCAGCAGTGAGTCGATACAGGGGGTTCGGGGAACTAATGAAAAACTGTTTTTT.